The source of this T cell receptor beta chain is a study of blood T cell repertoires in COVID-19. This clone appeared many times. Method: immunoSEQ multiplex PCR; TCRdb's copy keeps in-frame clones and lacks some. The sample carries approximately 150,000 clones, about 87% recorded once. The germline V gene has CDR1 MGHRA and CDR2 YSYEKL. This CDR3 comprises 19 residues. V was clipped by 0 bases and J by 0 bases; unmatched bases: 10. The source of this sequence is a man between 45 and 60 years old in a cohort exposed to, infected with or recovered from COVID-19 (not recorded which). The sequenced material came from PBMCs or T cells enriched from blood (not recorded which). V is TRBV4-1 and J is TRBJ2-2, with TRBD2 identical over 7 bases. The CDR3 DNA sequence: TGCGCCAGCAGCCAAGAACCAGGCGGGGGTCCCGCGAACACCGGGGAGCTGTTTTTT. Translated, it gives CASSQEPGGGPANTGELFF.